The T cell receptor (beta chain) under discussion was sequenced for a study of blood T cell repertoires in COVID-19. The overall study: The United States, Italy and Spain provided the acute and convalescent COVID-19 samples.

Study processing details: The assay estimated nucleated cells by amplifying reference gene primers. Measured with immunoSEQ multiplex PCR; TCRdb has only the in-frame clones, and not every one. D and trimming were read from the DNA, whereas the V and J calls and clone size are those reported in that table. The sample holds around 60,000 clones; over 90% are singletons and the top ten take around 4.3%. The sequence was obtained from a man aged 50 or older with active COVID-19. Sequenced sample: peripheral blood.

DNA for the CDR3: TGCGCCAGCAGCTTGGGACTAGCGAAGGGACCCGGGGAGCTGTTTTTT. As protein: CASSLGLAKGPGELFF. The chain has TRBV5-1 and TRBJ2-2; the match to TRBD2 covers 8 bases. The V and J ends lost 0 bases and 6 bases, in that order; junction bases with no gene match: 7. Germline V gene lookup returns CDR1 SGHRS and CDR2 YFSETQ. This CDR3 region has 16 residues.